This T cell receptor (beta chain) was sequenced during a study of cytomegalovirus exposure and HLA in healthy donors. PCR employed 60 Vbeta and 13 Jbeta primers. Profiling relied on immunoSEQ multiplex PCR, and the TCRdb table lists in-frame clones only, not all of them. The table shows about 190,000 clones, with about four fifths occurring only once. Comments on this clone: What it binds is not known.

Germline loops: CDR1 LNHDA, CDR2 SQIVND (reference sequence). The CDR3 consists of 15 residues. The J segment lost 2 bases and the V segment lost 3 bases, leaving 3 bases of the junction unmatched. Study conclusions and caveats: TCR beta chain V- and J-gene trimming was linked, in a later analysis, to a missense variant in DCLRE1C. Some public TCRs appeared in many individuals, while most sequences were rare. Later work associated roughly 17,000 TCR beta sequences with HLA alleles at 0.05 false discovery rate. Only CMV serostatus was available as immune exposure information.

This chain links TRBV19 with TRBJ1-5, with TRBD1 identical over 8 bases. Sequenced input: PBMCs. The sequence was collected from a man aged 30 to 45 in good health and CMV-seropositive. CDR3 in DNA: TGTGCCAGTAGTATGGGACAGGCTGGCAATCAGCCCCAGCATTTT. This codes for CASSMGQAGNQPQHF.